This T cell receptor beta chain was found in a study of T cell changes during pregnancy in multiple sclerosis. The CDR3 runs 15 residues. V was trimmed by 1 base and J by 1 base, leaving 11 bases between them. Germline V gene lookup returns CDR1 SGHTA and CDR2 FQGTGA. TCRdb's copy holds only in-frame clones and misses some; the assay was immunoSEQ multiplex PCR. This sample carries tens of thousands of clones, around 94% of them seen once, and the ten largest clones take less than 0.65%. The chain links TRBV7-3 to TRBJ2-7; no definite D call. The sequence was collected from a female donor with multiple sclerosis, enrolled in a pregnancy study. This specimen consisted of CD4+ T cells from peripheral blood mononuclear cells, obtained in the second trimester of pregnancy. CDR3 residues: CASSLSHHQSYEQYF. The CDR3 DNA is TGTGCCAGCAGCTTAAGCCACCACCAGTCCTACGAGCAGTACTTC.